A selection of T cell receptor beta chains follows, all from one sample in a study of memory CD4+ T cells and cytomegalovirus serostatus. Only in-frame clones appear in the TCRdb table, and some are missing; sequencing was by immunoSEQ multiplex PCR. The repertoire has tens of thousands of clones, around three quarters of them found once; the top ten carry 1.6%. Specimen: memory CD4+ T cells from blood. The receptor source for this set is an adult in good health and CMV-seronegative. Each CDR3 is given with its conserved first and last residue. Each record gives: J gene, clone size, V gene, D gene, CDR3 protein, CDR3 DNA. The D gene is left open where the match is weak. Part of the rows lack a size; the others show once, few, many or a class for expanded clones.

TRBJ1-5 | few | TRBV19 | NA | CASSTLQGYQPQHF | TGTGCCAGTAGTACGTTACAGGGCTATCAGCCCCAGCATTTT
TRBJ2-5 | NA | TRBV5-4 | NA | CASSRAGATLETQYF | TGTGCCAGCAGCCGGGCGGGGGCGACTTTAGAGACCCAGTACTTC
TRBJ1-2 | NA | TRBV28 | NA | CASSLSFGYTF | TGTGCCAGCAGTTTATCCTTTGGCTACACCTTC
TRBJ1-2 | NA | TRBV6-1 | TRBD1 | CASSEGTGIYGYTF | TGTGCCAGCAGTGAGGGGACAGGAATCTATGGCTACACCTTC
TRBJ2-7 | NA | TRBV5-4 | NA | CASSSWDNSYEQYF | TGTGCCAGCAGCTCGTGGGACAACTCCTACGAGCAGTACTTC
TRBJ1-1 | few | TRBV29-1 | NA | CSLRIGLGGTEAFF | TGCAGCCTCAGAATTGGGTTAGGGGGGACTGAAGCTTTCTTT
TRBJ2-7 | medium-sized | TRBV18 | TRBD2 | CASSSTSGMVWGTYEQYF | TGTGCCAGCTCATCGACTAGCGGGATGGTATGGGGAACCTACGAGCAGTACTTC
TRBJ2-2 | NA | TRBV19 | NA | CASRDWGVTGELFF | TGTGCCAGTAGAGACTGGGGTGTCACCGGGGAGCTGTTTTTT
TRBJ2-2 | NA | TRBV10-3 | TRBD2 | CAGRASGKGLAGELFF | TGTGCCGGGAGGGCTAGCGGGAAAGGTTTGGCCGGGGAGCTGTTTTTT
TRBJ1-3 | NA | TRBV9 | TRBD1 | CASSHFDRASSGNTIYF | TGTGCCAGCAGCCACTTTGACAGGGCCAGCTCTGGAAACACCATATATTTT
TRBJ2-3 | NA | TRBV7-3 | NA | CASSPVIVTDTQYF | TGTGCCAGCAGCCCCGTGATTGTTACAGATACGCAGTATTTT
TRBJ2-3 | NA | TRBV5-1 | NA | CASSPATGTDTQYF | TGCGCCAGCAGCCCCGCGACCGGCACAGATACGCAGTATTTT
TRBJ1-5 | NA | TRBV10-3 | TRBD1 | CAISLDRGPQHF | TGTGCCATCAGTCTCGACAGGGGACCCCAGCATTTT
TRBJ2-1 | NA | TRBV19 | TRBD2 | CASSVAGGLYNEQFF | TGTGCCAGTAGTGTAGCGGGAGGCCTATACAATGAGCAGTTCTTC
TRBJ2-7 | NA | TRBV10-1 | NA | CASSGRTLYEQYF | TGCGCCAGCAGTGGGAGGACCCTGTACGAGCAGTACTTC
TRBJ1-1 | NA | TRBV28 | NA | CASSRVSLAAFF | TGTGCCAGCAGCAGGGTTTCTCTAGCAGCTTTCTTT
TRBJ2-2 | few | TRBV6-5 | TRBD2 | CASSYVGGLTGELFF | TGTGCCAGCAGTTACGTGGGAGGGCTCACCGGGGAGCTGTTTTTT
TRBJ2-5 | NA | TRBV28 | NA | CASSHRAQETQYF | TGTGCCAGCAGTCACAGGGCCCAAGAGACCCAGTACTTC
TRBJ2-1 | NA | TRBV29-1 | NA | CSVEDGLFF | TGCAGCGTTGAAGATGGGCTGTTCTTC
TRBJ2-7 | NA | TRBV7-4 | NA | CASSLPGSPLYEQYF | TGTGCCAGCAGCTTGCCAGGTAGTCCCCTCTACGAGCAGTACTTC
TRBJ2-3 | NA | TRBV30 | NA | CAWSQGSASTDTQYF | TGTGCCTGGAGCCAGGGGTCCGCTAGCACAGATACGCAGTATTTT
TRBJ2-5 | NA | TRBV2 | TRBD2 | CASGGLAVYETQYF | TGTGCCAGCGGAGGACTAGCGGTATATGAGACCCAGTACTTC
TRBJ2-2 | NA | TRBV9 | NA | CASSGRLGGELFF | TGTGCCAGCAGCGGCCGGTTGGGAGGGGAGCTGTTTTTT
TRBJ2-7 | NA | TRBV4-2 | NA | CASSQERWQYF | TGTGCCAGCAGCCAAGAAAGATGGCAGTACTTC
TRBJ2-5 | few | TRBV5-6 | NA | CASSLEVGYQETQYF | TGTGCCAGCAGCTTGGAAGTCGGTTACCAAGAGACCCAGTACTTC
TRBJ2-7 | few | TRBV23-1 | NA | CASSPRDPFLYEQYF | TGCGCCAGCAGTCCCCGGGACCCCTTTTTATACGAGCAGTACTTC
TRBJ1-5 | NA | TRBV19 | TRBD1 | CASSTPRTGGNQPQHF | TGTGCCAGTAGTACCCCCCGGACAGGTGGAAATCAGCCCCAGCATTTT
TRBJ1-2 | NA | TRBV5-1 | NA | CASSLRLANYGYTF | TGCGCCAGCAGTCTCCGGTTAGCTAACTATGGCTACACCTTC
TRBJ1-1 | NA | TRBV7-2 | NA | CASSPGGHKLATEAFF | TGTGCCAGCAGCCCCGGGGGACATAAATTAGCGACTGAAGCTTTCTTT
TRBJ1-2 | NA | TRBV13 | NA | CASIPWEISGGYGYTF | TGTGCCAGCATCCCTTGGGAGATATCGGGAGGCTATGGCTACACCTTC
TRBJ1-6 | NA | TRBV4-3 | TRBD1 | CASSQGPTGTGMGSPLHF | TGCGCCAGCAGCCAAGGACCGACGGGGACAGGGATGGGATCACCCCTCCACTTT
TRBJ1-1 | NA | TRBV10-3 | NA | CAISESSGAGGAEAFF | TGTGCCATCAGTGAGTCATCCGGGGCTGGGGGGGCTGAAGCTTTCTTT
TRBJ2-4 | NA | TRBV28 | NA | CASSPSRVKNIQYF | TGTGCCAGCAGCCCCTCCCGAGTCAAAAACATTCAGTACTTC
TRBJ2-5 | NA | TRBV7-9 | NA | CASSTPKGQETQYF | TGTGCCAGCAGCACACCCAAAGGGCAAGAGACCCAGTACTTC
TRBJ2-1 | NA | TRBV7-2 | TRBD2 | CASSLVAGREGFSYNEQFF | TGTGCCAGCAGCTTAGTGGCTGGGCGGGAGGGGTTTTCCTACAATGAGCAGTTCTTC
TRBJ1-4 | once | TRBV28 | NA | CASTGEGKLFF | TGTGCCAGCACAGGGGAAGGAAAACTGTTTTTT
TRBJ1-2 | NA | TRBV6-5 | TRBD1 | CASSARTGRNYGYTF | TGTGCCAGCAGTGCACGGACAGGAAGGAACTATGGCTACACCTTC
TRBJ2-1 | NA | TRBV9 | NA | CASSVIEGVTEQFF | TGTGCCAGCAGCGTAATTGAGGGGGTTACTGAGCAGTTCTTC
TRBJ2-5 | NA | TRBV4-3 | TRBD1 | CASSYRTGEETQYF | TGCGCCAGCAGCTACCGGACAGGGGAGGAGACCCAGTACTTC
TRBJ2-6 | NA | TRBV4-1 | NA | CASSRDMQSSGANVLTF | TGCGCCAGCAGCCGAGATATGCAAAGCTCTGGGGCCAACGTCCTGACTTTC
TRBJ2-2 | NA | TRBV6-5 | NA | CAIARTDGGELFF | TGTGCCATCGCGAGAACGGATGGAGGGGAGCTGTTTTTT
TRBJ1-1 | NA | TRBV4-1 | NA | CASSQDDRPRYTEAFF | TGCGCCAGCAGCCAAGATGACCGCCCTAGGTACACTGAAGCTTTCTTT
TRBJ1-1 | NA | TRBV19 | NA | CASSISRGGTEAFF | TGTGCCAGTAGTATAAGCAGGGGAGGCACTGAAGCTTTCTTT
TRBJ2-1 | NA | TRBV5-4 | TRBD2 | CASSPGLAVYNEQFF | TGTGCCAGCAGCCCGGGACTAGCGGTTTACAATGAGCAGTTCTTC
TRBJ2-1 | NA | TRBV11-2 | NA | CASSFGRGIINEQFF | TGTGCCAGCAGCTTTGGCCGGGGCATCATCAATGAGCAGTTCTTC
TRBJ1-1 | few | TRBV7-9 | TRBD1 | CASSLTGDSEAFF | TGTGCCAGCAGCTTAACAGGGGATTCTGAAGCTTTCTTT
TRBJ2-1 | NA | TRBV6-6 | NA | CASSYSGGPNNEQFF | TGTGCCAGCAGTTACTCGGGGGGCCCAAACAATGAGCAGTTCTTC
TRBJ2-2 | NA | TRBV4-2 | NA | CASSQEGSRGPPGELFF | TGTGCCAGCAGCCAAGAGGGGTCGCGGGGTCCACCCGGGGAGCTGTTTTTT
TRBJ1-4 | NA | TRBV5-1 | TRBD1 | CASSSGTGGEKLFF | TGCGCCAGCAGCTCCGGGACAGGGGGTGAAAAACTGTTTTTT
TRBJ2-7 | NA | TRBV11-2 | TRBD1 | CASSPSTGGYEQYF | TGTGCCAGCAGCCCCTCGACAGGGGGCTACGAGCAGTACTTC
TRBJ1-1 | few | TRBV11-2 | NA | CASSLVGSGGPNTEAFF | TGTGCCAGCAGCTTAGTCGGATCCGGAGGGCCTAACACTGAAGCTTTCTTT
TRBJ1-1 | NA | TRBV5-1 | NA | CASSPTPGSGEAFF | TGCGCCAGCAGCCCTACCCCCGGGTCTGGTGAAGCTTTCTTT
TRBJ1-3 | NA | TRBV29-1 | NA | CSGVTGNTIYF | TGCAGCGGGGTAACTGGAAACACCATATATTTT
TRBJ1-2 | NA | TRBV29-1 | NA | CSVSGGGGYTF | TGCAGCGTCTCCGGGGGAGGGGGCTACACCTTC
TRBJ1-2 | few | TRBV9 | NA | CASSVEGAGGLNGYTF | TGTGCCAGCAGCGTAGAAGGGGCCGGCGGGTTGAATGGCTACACCTTC
TRBJ1-2 | few | TRBV19 | TRBD1 | CASSTGTDYGYTF | TGTGCCAGTAGTACCGGGACAGATTATGGCTACACCTTC
TRBJ2-2 | NA | TRBV19 | TRBD1 | CASSHQGVLAGELFF | TGTGCCAGTTCCCACCAGGGGGTTCTGGCCGGGGAGCTGTTTTTT
TRBJ1-1 | NA | TRBV19 | NA | CASKDKGNTEAFF | TGTGCCAGTAAAGACAAGGGGAACACTGAAGCTTTCTTT
TRBJ1-3 | NA | TRBV28 | NA | CASSEEFRNTIYF | TGTGCCAGCTCCGAGGAATTCCGAAACACCATATATTTT
TRBJ2-1 | few | TRBV2 | NA | CASSRAEGGNEQFF | TGTGCCAGCAGTCGCGCGGAGGGCGGCAATGAGCAGTTCTTC